This TCR beta chain was recovered during a study of blood T cell repertoires in COVID-19. Generated by immunoSEQ multiplex PCR, the TCRdb table keeps only in-frame clones and is missing some. The sample shows 250,000 to 300,000 clones, about 89% of them seen only once. CDR3 length: 15 residues. V lost 3 bases and J lost 4; bases outside the gene matches: 8. Germline CDR1 SGHRS, CDR2 YFSETQ. The receptor was derived from a man in his forties with acute or convalescent COVID-19. The chain couples TRBV5-1 to TRBJ2-7; TRBD1 aligns across 9 bases. The sample taken for sequencing was peripheral blood. The CDR3 DNA is TGCGCCAGCAGCTCATCAGGGACAGGGCTTTACGAGCAGTACTTC. It codes for CASSSSGTGLYEQYF.